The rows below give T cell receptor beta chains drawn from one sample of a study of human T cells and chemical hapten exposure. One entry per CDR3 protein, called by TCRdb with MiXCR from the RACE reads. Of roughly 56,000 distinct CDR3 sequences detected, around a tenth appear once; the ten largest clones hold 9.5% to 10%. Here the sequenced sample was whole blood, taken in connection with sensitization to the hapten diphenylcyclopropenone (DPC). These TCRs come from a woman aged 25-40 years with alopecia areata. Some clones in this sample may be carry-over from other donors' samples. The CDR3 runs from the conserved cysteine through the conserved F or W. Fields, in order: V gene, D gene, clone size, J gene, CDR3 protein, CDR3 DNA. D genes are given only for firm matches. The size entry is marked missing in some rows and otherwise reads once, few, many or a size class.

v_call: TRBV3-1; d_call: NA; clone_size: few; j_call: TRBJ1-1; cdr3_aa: CASSQDVGRNTEAFF; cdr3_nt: TGTGCCAGCAGCCAAGATGTAGGGAGGAACACTGAAGCTTTCTTT
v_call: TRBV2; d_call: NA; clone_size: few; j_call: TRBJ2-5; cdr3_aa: CASSVVGIQETQYF; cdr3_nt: TGTGCCAGCAGTGTCGTGGGGATTCAAGAGACCCAGTACTTC
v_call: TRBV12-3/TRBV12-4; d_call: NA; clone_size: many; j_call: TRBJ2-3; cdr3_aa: CASSLSANTQYF; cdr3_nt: TGTGCCAGCAGTTTATCGGCGAATACGCAGTATTTT
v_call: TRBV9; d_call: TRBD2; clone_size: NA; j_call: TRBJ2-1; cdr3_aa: CASSVGPSGNYNEQFF; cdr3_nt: TGTGCCAGCAGCGTAGGTCCTAGCGGGAACTACAATGAGCAGTTCTTC
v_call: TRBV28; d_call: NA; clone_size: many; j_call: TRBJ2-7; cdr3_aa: CASSLSSPAASYEQYF; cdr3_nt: TGTGCCAGCAGTTTATCGTCACCCGCTGCGAGCTACGAGCAGTACTTC
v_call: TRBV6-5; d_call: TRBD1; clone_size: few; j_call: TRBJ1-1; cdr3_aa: CASSTGQLNTEAFF; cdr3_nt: TGTGCCAGCAGTACGGGACAGTTGAACACTGAAGCTTTCTTT
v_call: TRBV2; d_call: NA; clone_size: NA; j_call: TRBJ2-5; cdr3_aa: CASSQLARETQYF; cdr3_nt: TGTGCCAGCAGCCAGTTAGCTCGAGAGACCCAGTACTTC
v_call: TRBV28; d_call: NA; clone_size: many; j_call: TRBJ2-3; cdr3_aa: CASSPPGAQYTDTQYF; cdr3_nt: TGTGCCAGCAGTCCCCCGGGGGCGCAGTACACAGATACGCAGTATTTT
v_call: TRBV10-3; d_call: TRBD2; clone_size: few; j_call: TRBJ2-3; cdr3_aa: CAISESWLAGRDTDTQYF; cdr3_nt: TGTGCCATCAGTGAGTCTTGGCTAGCGGGACGAGACACAGATACGCAGTATTTT
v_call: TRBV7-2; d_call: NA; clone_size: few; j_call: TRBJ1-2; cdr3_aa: CASSLGPGMTDGYTF; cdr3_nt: TGTGCCAGCAGCTTAGGCCCAGGGATGACCGATGGCTACACCTTC
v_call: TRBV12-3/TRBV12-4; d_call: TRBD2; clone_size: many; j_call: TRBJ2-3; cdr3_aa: CASSLAGGLSTDTQYF; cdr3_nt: TGTGCCAGCAGTCTAGCGGGGGGTCTCAGCACAGATACGCAGTATTTT
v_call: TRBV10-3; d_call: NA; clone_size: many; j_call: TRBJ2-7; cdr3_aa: CAISESKGSSYEQYF; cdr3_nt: TGTGCCATCAGTGAGTCGAAGGGAAGCTCCTACGAGCAGTACTTC
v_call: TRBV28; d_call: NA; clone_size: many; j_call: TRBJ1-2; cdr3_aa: CASSSSPINYGYTF; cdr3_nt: TGTGCCAGCAGTTCAAGTCCAATTAACTATGGCTACACCTTC
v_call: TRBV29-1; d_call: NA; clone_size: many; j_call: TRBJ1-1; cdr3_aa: CSVETRVSEAFF; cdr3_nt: TGCAGCGTTGAAACCAGGGTCTCTGAAGCTTTCTTT
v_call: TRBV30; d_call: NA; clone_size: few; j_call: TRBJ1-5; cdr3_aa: CAWNPNGGLGQPQHF; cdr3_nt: TGTGCCTGGAATCCAAATGGGGGGCTTGGTCAGCCCCAGCATTTT
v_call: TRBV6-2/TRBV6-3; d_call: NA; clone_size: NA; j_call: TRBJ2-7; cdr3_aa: CASSLNRVLNEQYF; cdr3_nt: TGTGCCAGCAGTTTGAACAGGGTACTGAACGAGCAGTACTTC
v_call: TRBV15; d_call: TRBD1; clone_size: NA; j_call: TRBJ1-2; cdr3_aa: CATSRDRTGSYGYTF; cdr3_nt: TGTGCCACCAGCAGAGATCGGACAGGGTCCTATGGCTACACCTTC
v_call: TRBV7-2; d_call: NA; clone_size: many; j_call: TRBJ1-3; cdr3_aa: CASSLNGRTGNTIYF; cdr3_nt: TGTGCCAGCAGCTTAAACGGCAGAACCGGAAACACCATATATTTT
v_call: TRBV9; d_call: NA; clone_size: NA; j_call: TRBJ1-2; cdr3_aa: CASSVGNRDYGYTF; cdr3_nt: TGTGCCAGCAGCGTAGGGAATCGGGACTATGGCTACACCTTC
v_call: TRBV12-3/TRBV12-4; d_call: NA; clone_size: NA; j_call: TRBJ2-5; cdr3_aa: CASSAVRLGQKTQYF; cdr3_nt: TGTGCCAGCAGCGCCGTCAGACTAGGGCAAAAGACCCAGTACTTC
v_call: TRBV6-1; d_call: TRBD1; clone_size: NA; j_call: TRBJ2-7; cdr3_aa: CASSVRDRGYEQYF; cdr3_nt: TGTGCCAGCAGTGTCCGGGACAGGGGGTACGAGCAGTACTTC
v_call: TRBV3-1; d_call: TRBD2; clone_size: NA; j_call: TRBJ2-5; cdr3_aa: CASSQGLGGALETQYF; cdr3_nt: TGTGCCAGCAGCCAAGGTCTCGGGGGGGCATTGGAGACCCAGTACTTC
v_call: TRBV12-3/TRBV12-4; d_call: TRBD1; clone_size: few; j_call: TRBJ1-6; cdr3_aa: CASRRQGSSYNSPLHF; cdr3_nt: TGTGCCAGCAGAAGACAGGGAAGCTCCTATAATTCACCCCTCCACTTT
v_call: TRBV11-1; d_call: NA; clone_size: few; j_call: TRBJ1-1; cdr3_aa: CASSFTGGTEAFF; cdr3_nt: TGTGCCAGCAGCTTCACTGGGGGGACTGAAGCTTTCTTT
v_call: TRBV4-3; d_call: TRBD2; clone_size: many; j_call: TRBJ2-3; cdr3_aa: CASSDIAGGSDTQYF; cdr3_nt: TGCGCCAGCAGCGATATAGCGGGGGGGTCAGATACGCAGTATTTT
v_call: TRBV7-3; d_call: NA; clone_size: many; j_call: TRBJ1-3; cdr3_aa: CASSGGEGGTIYF; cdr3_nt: TGTGCCAGCAGTGGCGGGGAAGGCGGGACCATATATTTT
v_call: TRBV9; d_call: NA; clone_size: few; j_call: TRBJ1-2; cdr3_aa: CASSVDLDGYTF; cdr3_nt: TGTGCCAGCAGCGTAGACTTAGATGGCTACACCTTC
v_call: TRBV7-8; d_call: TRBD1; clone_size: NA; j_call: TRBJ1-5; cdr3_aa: CASSPQTGTASQPQHF; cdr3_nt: TGTGCCAGCAGCCCGCAGACAGGGACAGCCAGTCAGCCCCAGCATTTT
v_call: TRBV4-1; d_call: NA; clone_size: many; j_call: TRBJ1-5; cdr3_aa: CASSQDLTQPQHF; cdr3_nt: TGCGCCAGCAGCCAAGATCTGACTCAGCCCCAGCATTTT
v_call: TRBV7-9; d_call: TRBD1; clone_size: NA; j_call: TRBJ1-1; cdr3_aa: CASSFGTGVRTEAFF; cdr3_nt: TGTGCCAGCAGCTTTGGGACAGGGGTAAGGACTGAAGCTTTCTTT
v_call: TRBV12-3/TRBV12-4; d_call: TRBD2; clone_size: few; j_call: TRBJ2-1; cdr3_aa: CASSSATRLASSYNEQFF; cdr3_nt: TGTGCCAGCAGTTCCGCCACCAGACTAGCCTCTTCCTACAATGAGCAGTTCTTC
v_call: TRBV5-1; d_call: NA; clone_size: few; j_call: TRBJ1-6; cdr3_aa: CASSYGVQGSPLHF; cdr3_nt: TGCGCCAGCAGCTACGGGGTACAAGGTTCACCCCTCCACTTT
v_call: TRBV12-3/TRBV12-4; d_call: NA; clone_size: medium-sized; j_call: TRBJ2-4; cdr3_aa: CASSLYGSRAKNIQYF; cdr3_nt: TGTGCCAGCAGTTTATACGGCTCCCGAGCCAAAAACATTCAGTACTTC
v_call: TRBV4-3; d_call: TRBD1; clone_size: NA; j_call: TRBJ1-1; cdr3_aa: CASSQDLRTGAFF; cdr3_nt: TGCGCCAGCAGCCAAGATCTCCGGACAGGGGCTTTCTTT
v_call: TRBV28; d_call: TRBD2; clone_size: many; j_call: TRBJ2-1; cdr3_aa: CASSSSGGDYNEQFF; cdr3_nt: TGTGCCAGCAGTTCTAGCGGGGGCGACTACAATGAGCAGTTCTTC
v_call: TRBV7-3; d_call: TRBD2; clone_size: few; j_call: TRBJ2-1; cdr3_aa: CASSLTFGLAGTYNEQFF; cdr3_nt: TGTGCCAGCAGCTTAACGTTCGGTCTAGCGGGTACCTACAATGAGCAGTTCTTC
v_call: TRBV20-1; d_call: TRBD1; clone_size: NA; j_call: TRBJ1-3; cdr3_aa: CSAREQGVSGNTIYF; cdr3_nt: TGCAGTGCTAGAGAACAGGGGGTATCTGGAAACACCATATATTTT
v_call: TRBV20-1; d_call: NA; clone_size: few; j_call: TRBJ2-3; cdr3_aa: CSAGPGGAPDTQYF; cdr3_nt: TGCAGTGCGGGCCCAGGGGGGGCGCCAGATACGCAGTATTTT